Presented here are 12 T cell receptor beta chains from one specimen sequenced in a study of graft-versus-host responses after intestinal transplantation. The method was immunoSEQ multiplex PCR; TCRdb's version includes in-frame clones alone and lacks a portion of them. The sample includes about 64,000 clones, 92% of them seen just once. The sample consisted of bone marrow, taken roughly 780 days after intestinal transplantation. Receptor source: a human patient who received an intestinal transplant, so some T cells may come from the graft donor.

The rearrangement joins TRBV18 to TRBJ2-7, with D unresolved. V was trimmed by 6 bases and J by 0 bases, leaving 18 bases between them. This CDR3 region has 16 residues. Germline-derived CDR1 and CDR2 are KGHSH and LQKENI. CDR3 residues: CASSKSTAWSSYEQYF. The CDR3 DNA is TGTGCCAGCTCCAAAAGCACTGCGTGGAGCTCCTACGAGCAGTACTTC.

This clone appeared a single time. The CDR3 nucleotides are TGCGCCAGCAGCTTGAGTCCGGTCGGGACTAGCGAACACTACGAGCAGTACTTC. Protein product: CASSLSPVGTSEHYEQYF. The chain carries TRBV5-1 and TRBJ2-7; TRBD2 matches at 10 bases. CDR3 length equals 18 residues. After removal of 1 base from V and 3 bases from J, the junction contained 13 bases not matched to a gene. Germline V CDR1 and CDR2: SGHRS, YFSETQ.

V gene TRBV6-5 combines with J gene TRBJ2-7, with D perhaps assigned TRBD1 or TRBD2 (5 bases each). The CDR3 is 14 residues long. V was cut by 0 bases and J by 3 bases, with 9 bases left in between. Germline V gene data show CDR1 as MNHEY and CDR2 as SVGAGI. The CDR3 sequence is CASSYSMGDYEQYF. In nucleotides, the CDR3 is TGTGCCAGCAGTTACTCGATGGGGGACTACGAGCAGTACTTC.

This clone was seen a handful of times. The V and J genes are TRBV6-6 and TRBJ2-1; D unresolved. V lost 0 bases, J lost 6 bases, and 3 bases lay in between. The CDR3 consists of 12 residues. The germline V gene has CDR1 MNHNY and CDR2 SVGAGI (reference sequence). The DNA for the CDR3 is TGTGCCAGCAGTTACTCGAGCAATGAGCAGTTCTTC. Amino acids: CASSYSSNEQFF.

This chain uses TRBV12-5 with TRBJ1-5; D not resolved. Trimming left V 7 bases short and J 3 bases short, with 16 bases between. The germline V gene encodes CDR1 LGHNT and CDR2 FRNRAP. This CDR3 spans 15 amino acids. CDR3 sequence reads: CASVKYYDPNQPQHF. The CDR3 nucleotides are TGTGCTAGTGTTAAGTATTACGACCCCAATCAGCCCCAGCATTTT.

The chain uses TRBV4-1 and TRBJ1-2; possibly TRBD1 for D (5 bases). CDR1 MGHRA and CDR2 YSYEKL come from the germline V gene. The CDR3 runs to 13 residues. Trimming removed 0 bases at V and 5 bases at J, with 7 bases between. The CDR3 coding sequence is TGCGCCAGCAGCCAAGAATCAGGGTATGGCTACACCTTC. This gives the protein CASSQESGYGYTF.

This chain uses TRBV7-2 with TRBJ1-1, with D unresolved. Germline V gives CDR1 SGHTA, CDR2 FQGNSA. V lost 1 base and J lost 1, with 4 bases in between. This CDR3 region has 13 residues. The CDR3 here is CASSLEKNTEAFF. For the CDR3, the DNA is TGTGCCAGCAGCTTAGAGAAGAACACTGAAGCTTTCTTT.

The chain links TRBV7-3 to TRBJ2-2; tentatively, D is TRBD1 (5 bases). Trimming removed 4 bases at V and 8 bases at J, with 11 bases between. This CDR3 spans 13 amino acids. Germline CDR1 is SGHTA and CDR2 is FQGTGA. As DNA, the CDR3 is TGTGCCAGCAGCTCCCCCACAGGTGGGGAGCTGTTTTTT. Its translation: CASSSPTGGELFF.

V gene TRBV29-1 combines with J gene TRBJ2-7; D gene ambiguous. Germline lookup yields CDR1 SQVTM and CDR2 ANQGSEA. This CDR3 is built from 12 residues. Trimming removed 7 bases at V and 1 base at J, with 11 bases between. The CDR3 DNA sequence: TGCAGCGCCCGAGTGGGGTCCTACGAGCAGTACTTC. It yields the protein CSARVGSYEQYF.

J is TRBJ2-7 and V is TRBV4-2; the match to TRBD2 covers 7 bases. This CDR3 region has 14 residues. V shed 4 bases, J shed 2 bases, and the junction held 5 bases outside the gene matches. The germline gives CDR1 LGHNA, CDR2 YNFKEQ. The CDR3: CASSPGTTTYEQYF. The CDR3 region has the DNA TGTGCCAGCAGCCCTGGGACTACCACCTACGAGCAGTACTTC.

V is TRBV7-6 and J is TRBJ2-1; D ambiguous. Germline loops: CDR1 SGHVS, CDR2 FNYEAQ. The CDR3 length is 12 residues. Trimming took 5 bases from V and 8 from J, leaving 10 bases between them. CDR3 coding DNA: TGTGCCAGCAGCACCCGTGGAGATGAGCAGTTCTTC. Translated, it gives CASSTRGDEQFF.

The chain links TRBV6-5 to TRBJ2-2, with D hard to call. Germline CDR1 MNHEY, CDR2 SVGAGI. Trimming took off 6 bases at V and 9 bases at J, with 14 bases between the two ends. The CDR3 consists of 13 residues. CDR3 nucleotide sequence: TGTGCCAGCAGCCACTCCCCGGCTTGGGAGCTGTTTTTT. Translated, it gives CASSHSPAWELFF.